This TCR beta chain was recovered during a study of blood T cell repertoires in COVID-19. CDR3 length: 16 residues. Germline values: CDR1 MNHNS, CDR2 SASEGT. Trimming removed 2 bases from V and 4 bases from J, with 17 bases in between. Here immunoSEQ multiplex PCR was the method, and the copy in TCRdb shows in-frame clones only, minus some. The repertoire consists of 70,000 to 90,000 clones, with around 78% occurring once and the leading ten covering 18%. The receptor was isolated from a woman older than 75 with acute or convalescent COVID-19. Source material: peripheral blood. The gene calls are TRBV6-1 and TRBJ1-2; possibly TRBD1 for D (5 bases). The CDR3 spells CASSESGQGDSYGYTF. DNA of the CDR3: TGTGCCAGCAGTGAATCGGGTCAGGGCGATAGCTATGGCTACACCTTC.